This T cell receptor beta chain emerged from a study of T cell repertoires in cytomegalovirus infection. V was pared by 4 bases and J by 2 bases, with 11 bases between. Germline V gene lookup returns CDR1 MDHEN and CDR2 SYDVKM. This CDR3 region has 14 residues. TCRdb re-derived calls from the reads in MiXCR, one entry per CDR3 protein. The sample carries about 100,000 distinct CDR3 sequences, 23% recorded once. The table lists this clonotype with a few counts. Sequenced: CD8+ T cells from PBMCs. V gene TRBV28 combines with J gene TRBJ1-2; a weak D match, TRBD1 (6 bases). This receptor was taken from a human donor in good health (CMV status not recorded). Some clones in this sample may be carry-over from other donors' samples. Here the CDR3 DNA reads TGTGCCAGCAGTTCTGCCGACAGGAACTATGGCTACACCTTC. This sequence encodes CASSSADRNYGYTF.